This T cell receptor (beta chain) originates from a study of Ad26.COV2.S vaccination and SARS-CoV-2 variants. Background on the study: Donor was one of the participants in the Ad26.COV2.S arm of the COV1001 trial. Recipients of Ad26.COV2.S got it intramuscularly, once or twice 56 days apart.

The treatment is: some 19 received Ad26.COV2.S at low or high dose, single or two shots; roughly five received placebo; per-sample allocation not given. Vaccine and placebo recipients were sampled on day 63 after the first injection. This person who donated was an adult of 18-55 years in Boston. This table comes from immunoSEQ multiplex PCR, and its TCRdb copy is limited to in-frame clones, with some not included. The sample holds 400,000 to 450,000 clones; less than 95% are singletons and the top ten take around 4.5%. This sequence originates from a person aged 18-65 years who received the Ad26.COV2.S COVID-19 vaccine or a placebo. The source material was peripheral blood, sampled in a trial of Ad26.COV2.S vaccine versus placebo.

CDR3 bases: TGCGCCAGCAGCTTGGCCCGTGACGGCACAGGGGGCTACGAGCAGTACTTC. Translation gives CASSLARDGTGGYEQYF. The chain has TRBV5-1 and TRBJ2-7; 8 nucleotides match TRBD1. Germline CDR1 and CDR2: SGHRS and YFSETQ. The CDR3 totals 17 residues. V shed 0 bases, J shed 3 bases, and the junction held 11 bases outside the gene matches.